The 6 T cell receptor beta chains below were found in one sample sequenced in a study of human T cells and chemical hapten exposure. TCRdb called the RACE reads again in MiXCR, with one record for every CDR3 protein. The sample lists 60,000 to 80,000 distinct CDR3 sequences, 32% occurring once. Time point: patch test 1, 2 weeks after DPC sensitization. Treatment in this sample: therapeutic diphenylcyclopropenone sensitization with weekly scalp DPC. This specimen consisted of whole blood, obtained in connection with sensitization to the hapten diphenylcyclopropenone (DPC). Source of these receptors: a man aged 35 to 55 with alopecia areata. Some clones in this sample may be carry-over from other donors' samples.

In its sample, this clonotype was seen once. V and J are TRBV28 and TRBJ2-3, with D perhaps matching TRBD1 or TRBD2 (6 bases each). The CDR3 extends over 15 amino acids. Between the trimmed V and J ends, which lost 1 base and 4 bases, there was a span of 12 bases. Per the germline V gene, CDR1 is MDHEN and CDR2 is SYDVKM. The CDR3 sequence is CASSLLGGRSDTQYF. CDR3 bases: TGTGCCAGCAGTTTATTGGGGGGCCGGTCAGATACGCAGTATTTT.

The DNA for the CDR3 is TGCAGTGCTAGAGATGTGGAGGGGGCGAACACCGGGGAGCTGTTTTTT. Translated: CSARDVEGANTGELFF. The rearrangement links TRBV20-1 to TRBJ2-2; D possibly matches TRBD1 or TRBD2 (6 bases each). Per the germline V gene, CDR1 is DFQATT and CDR2 is SNEGSKA (reference sequence). V was trimmed by 0 bases and J by 0 bases, leaving 11 bases between them. The CDR3 runs 16 residues.

This rearrangement joins TRBV5-6 to TRBJ2-6, with unresolved D. V was pared by 4 bases and J by 0 bases, with 14 bases between. This CDR3 spans 17 amino acids. CDR1 is SGHDT, CDR2 YYEEEE, per germline. As DNA, the CDR3 is TGTGCCAGCAGCACGGGCTTTGGGTCCTCTGGGGCCAACGTCCTGACTTTC. The encoded protein is CASSTGFGSSGANVLTF.

The J gene is TRBJ2-7, the V gene TRBV27; TRBD1 matches 11 bases. Germline lookup yields CDR1 MNHEY and CDR2 SMNVEV (reference sequence). The CDR3 loop spans 15 amino acids. The trim removed 6 bases at V and 1 base at J, leaving 5 bases unmatched. The CDR3 loop reads CASRDRDRGSYEQYF. The CDR3 nucleotides are TGTGCCAGCAGGGACCGGGACAGGGGGTCCTACGAGCAGTACTTC.

The V and J genes are TRBV20-1 and TRBJ2-1, with 10 bases that match TRBD2. The length of the CDR3 is 16 residues. Germline assignment: CDR1 DFQATT and CDR2 SNEGSKA (reference sequence). Germline trimming cut 0 bases from V and 4 bases from J; bases unmatched to any gene: 6. The CDR3 DNA is TGCAGTGCTAGAGACCGGACTAGCGGCCCATACAATGAGCAGTTCTTC. This translates into CSARDRTSGPYNEQFF.

This clonotype was seen only once. The CDR3 DNA sequence: TGCGCCAGCAGCTTGGCGGGAGGGCCTCCAGATACGCAGTATTTT. Translating gives CASSLAGGPPDTQYF. V gene TRBV5-1 combines with J gene TRBJ2-3; TRBD2 aligns across 8 bases. CDR3 length: 15 residues. Germline CDR1 SGHRS, CDR2 YFSETQ. The V segment lost 0 bases and the J segment 4 bases; nucleotides outside the gene matches: 4. Full variable domain (remainder filled in from reference TRBV5-1 and TRBJ2-3): KAGVTQTPRYLIKTRGQQVTLSCSPISGHRSVSWYQQTPGQGLQFLFEYFSETQRNKGNFPGRFSGRQFSNSRSEMNVSTLELGDSALYLCASSLAGGPPDTQYFGPGTRLTVL.